This passage covers 13 T cell receptor beta chains from one sample sequenced in a study of cytomegalovirus exposure and HLA in healthy donors. Primers included in the PCR were 60 Vbeta and 13 Jbeta primers. Repertoires were generated with immunoSEQ multiplex PCR, while TCRdb's copy carries only in-frame clones and drops some. The sample comprises 160,000 or so clones, roughly three quarters of which are singletons, and roughly 4.5% rests with the top ten. The material sequenced was PBMCs. These receptors were taken from a man in his late teens or twenties in good health and CMV-seropositive.

The chain couples TRBV15 to TRBJ2-1; 7 bases line up with TRBD2. The length of the CDR3 is 15 residues. Germline loops: CDR1 LNHNV, CDR2 YYDKDF (reference sequence). Losses at the gene ends were 3 bases for V and 0 bases for J; bases not matched to a gene: 2. The CDR3 region is CATSSGRNSYNEQFF. CDR3 bases: TGTGCCACCAGCAGCGGGAGGAACTCCTACAATGAGCAGTTCTTC.

The chain is built from TRBV5-1 and TRBJ1-1, with 11 bases that match TRBD1. J was trimmed by 1 base and V by 3 bases; bases with no gene match: 5. The germline V gene encodes CDR1 SGHRS and CDR2 YFSETQ. This CDR3 spans 16 amino acids. The CDR3 nucleotides are TGCGCCAGCAGCTCCAGGACAGGGGGCACGAACACTGAAGCTTTCTTT. Encoded protein: CASSSRTGGTNTEAFF.

The rearrangement uses TRBV5-4 and TRBJ1-1, with 8 bases fitting TRBD1. Per germline, CDR1 SGHNT and CDR2 YYREEE (reference sequence). The CDR3 spans 14 residues. V was clipped by 1 base and J by 5 bases; unmatched bases: 4. The CDR3: CASSLQGARTEAFF. The DNA for the CDR3 is TGTGCCAGCAGCTTGCAGGGGGCGAGAACTGAAGCTTTCTTT. Using reference TRBV5-4 and TRBJ1-1 for the parts outside the CDR3, the full variable domain is ETGVTQSPTHLIKTRGQQVTLRCSSQSGHNTVSWYQQALGQGPQFIFQYYREEENGRGNFPPRFSGLQFPNYSSELNVNALELDDSALYLCASSLQGARTEAFFGQGTRLTVV.

The chain is built from TRBV7-9 and TRBJ1-1; no definite D call. CDR1 is SEHNR and CDR2 is FQNEAQ in the germline V gene (reference sequence). Trimming stripped 0 bases from V and 3 bases from J, with 5 bases between. This CDR3 spans 13 amino acids. The CDR3: CASSLAQDTEAFF. As DNA, the CDR3 is TGTGCCAGCAGCTTAGCTCAGGACACTGAAGCTTTCTTT. The entire variable domain, with the rest obtained from reference TRBV7-9 and TRBJ1-1, is as follows: DTGVSQNPRHKITKRGQNVTFRCDPISEHNRLYWYRQTLGQGPEFLTYFQNEAQLEKSRLLSDRFSAERPKGSFSTLEIQRTEQGDSAMYLCASSLAQDTEAFFGQGTRLTVV.

This chain's CDR3 is CASSSGTSAQTQYF. Written as DNA, the CDR3 is TGTGCCAGCAGCTCCGGGACTAGCGCCCAGACCCAGTACTTC. The rearrangement uses TRBV7-8 and TRBJ2-5, with 10 bases identical to TRBD2. V lost 4 bases and J lost 6; bases outside the gene matches: 5. CDR3 length: 14 residues. CDR1 is SGHVS and CDR2 is FQNEAQ in the germline V gene.

This chain connects TRBV7-2 to TRBJ1-5; D perhaps matches TRBD1 (6 bases). This CDR3 has 14 amino acids. V was trimmed by 5 bases and J by 5 bases, leaving 13 bases between them. From germline, CDR1 is SGHTA and CDR2 FQGNSA. CDR3 DNA: TGTGCCAGCAGCCAAGGACAGTCCTATCAGCCCCAGCATTTT. This translates into CASSQGQSYQPQHF.

This chain links TRBV19 with TRBJ2-2, with a tentative D call TRBD1 (6 bases). Germline CDR1 is LNHDA and CDR2 is SQIVND (reference sequence). The CDR3 is made up of 17 amino acids. With 4 bases removed from V and 2 bases from J, the gap between germline ends came to 17 bases. As DNA, the CDR3 is TGTGCCAGTAGTACAGGCAGGGGCGCCACCAACACCGGGGAGCTGTTTTTT. Amino acids: CASSTGRGATNTGELFF.

The chain joins TRBV6-4 to TRBJ1-1; D might be TRBD1 (5 bases). CDR3 size: 14 residues. Per the germline V gene, CDR1 is MRHNA and CDR2 is SNTAGT. Trimming removed 2 bases at V and 4 bases at J, with 11 bases between. The CDR3 sequence: CASSDNLGATEAFF. The CDR3, as DNA: TGTGCCAGCAGTGACAACCTTGGGGCCACTGAAGCTTTCTTT.

The chain links TRBV11-3 to TRBJ2-1, with 8 bases fitting TRBD2. Unmatched junction bases numbered 12, after V lost 5 bases and J lost 9 bases. Germline V CDR1 and CDR2: SGHNT, YENEEA. The CDR3 consists of 15 residues. DNA of the CDR3: TGTGCCAGCAGCCCTAAAGCGGGAGAGCTCGGTGAGCAGTTCTTC. Translating gives CASSPKAGELGEQFF.

The chain recombines TRBV19 with TRBJ1-2, with TRBD1 matching 7 bases. Germline CDR1 and CDR2: LNHDA and SQIVND (reference sequence). The CDR3 sequence is 13 residues long. The V gene end was trimmed by 3 bases and the J gene end by 3 bases; junction bases not matched to a gene: 1. The CDR3 here is CASSMDRYYGYTF. The CDR3 DNA reads TGTGCCAGTAGTATGGACAGGTACTATGGCTACACCTTC.

The chain couples TRBV19 to TRBJ2-5, with TRBD2 matching over 7 bases. The CDR3 contains 14 residues. CDR1 and CDR2 (germline): LNHDA, SQIVND (reference sequence). Trimming took 6 bases from V and 7 from J; bases not matched to a gene: 11. The CDR3 DNA sequence: TGTGCCAGTAGCAACGGCGGGGGAGTGGCGACCCAGTACTTC. Amino acids: CASSNGGGVATQYF.

This chain uses TRBV30 with TRBJ2-7; TRBD2 agrees at 12 bases. V lost 5 bases and J lost 7; bases outside the gene matches: 12. CDR1 and CDR2 (germline): GTSNPN, SVGIG (reference sequence). This CDR3 is 15 amino acids long. CDR3 nucleotides: TGTGCCTGGGCTAGGAAGGCTAGCGGGAGGGGGGAGCAGTACGTC. Translating it yields CAWARKASGRGEQYV.

This clone was seen only a few times. The V gene is TRBV29-1, the J gene TRBJ2-3; TRBD2 agrees at 13 bases. Trimming at V came to 4 bases and at J to 0 bases, leaving 7 bases not matched to a gene. Germline CDR1 SQVTM, CDR2 ANQGSEA. The CDR3 runs 17 residues. This chain's CDR3 is CSVGGLAGLSSTDTQYF. In DNA form, the CDR3 reads TGCAGCGTTGGGGGACTAGCGGGATTATCTAGCACAGATACGCAGTATTTT.